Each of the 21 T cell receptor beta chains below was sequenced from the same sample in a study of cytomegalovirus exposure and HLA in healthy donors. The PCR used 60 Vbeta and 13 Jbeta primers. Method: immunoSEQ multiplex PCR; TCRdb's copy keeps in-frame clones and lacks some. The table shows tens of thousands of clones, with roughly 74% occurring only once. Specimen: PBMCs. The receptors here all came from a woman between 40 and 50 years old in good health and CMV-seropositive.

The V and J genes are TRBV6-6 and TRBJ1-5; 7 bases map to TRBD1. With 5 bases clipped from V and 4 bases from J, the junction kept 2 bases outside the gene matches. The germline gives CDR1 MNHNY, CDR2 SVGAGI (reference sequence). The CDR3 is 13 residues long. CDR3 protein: CASSATGNQPQHF. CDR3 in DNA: TGTGCCAGCAGTGCGACAGGGAATCAGCCCCAGCATTTT.

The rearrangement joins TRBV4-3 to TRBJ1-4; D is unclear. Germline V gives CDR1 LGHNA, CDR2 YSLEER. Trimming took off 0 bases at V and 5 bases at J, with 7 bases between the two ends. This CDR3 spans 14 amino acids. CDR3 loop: CASSQDRRNEKLFF. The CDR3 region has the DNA TGCGCCAGCAGCCAAGACAGGAGGAATGAAAAACTGTTTTTT.

The CDR3 region is CASGGTSGSGANVLTF. The CDR3 region has the DNA TGTGCCAGCGGCGGGACTAGCGGCTCTGGGGCCAACGTCCTGACTTTC. The V call is TRBV19, the J call TRBJ2-6, with 11 positions matching TRBD2. Germline V gene lookup returns CDR1 LNHDA and CDR2 SQIVND (reference sequence). With 9 bases clipped from V and 0 bases from J, the junction kept 4 bases outside the gene matches. This CDR3 spans 16 amino acids.

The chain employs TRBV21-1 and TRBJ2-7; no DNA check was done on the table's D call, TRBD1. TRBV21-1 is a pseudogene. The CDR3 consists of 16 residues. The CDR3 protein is CASLPPGLAKSYEQYF. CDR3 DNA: TGTGCCAGCCTCCCGCCAGGGTTGGCTAAGTCCTACGAGCAGTACTTC.

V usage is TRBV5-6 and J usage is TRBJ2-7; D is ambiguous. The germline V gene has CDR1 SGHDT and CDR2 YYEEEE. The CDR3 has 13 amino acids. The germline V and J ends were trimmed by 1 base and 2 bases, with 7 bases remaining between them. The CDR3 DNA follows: TGTGCCAGCAGCTTGAGAGCAACCTACGAGCAGTACTTC. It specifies CASSLRATYEQYF.

The CDR3: CASSRSGTGSYEQYF. The CDR3, as DNA: TGCGCCAGCAGCCGTTCCGGGACAGGGTCCTACGAGCAGTACTTC. V and J are TRBV5-1 and TRBJ2-7; 9 bases align to TRBD1. Germline values: CDR1 SGHRS, CDR2 YFSETQ. J gave up 1 base and V 4 bases, and 6 bases lay outside the gene matches. The CDR3 consists of 15 residues. The full variable domain, rest sourced from reference TRBV5-1 and TRBJ2-7, is KAGVTQTPRYLIKTRGQQVTLSCSPISGHRSVSWYQQTPGQGLQFLFEYFSETQRNKGNFPGRFSGRQFSNSRSEMNVSTLELGDSALYLCASSRSGTGSYEQYFGPGTRLTVT.

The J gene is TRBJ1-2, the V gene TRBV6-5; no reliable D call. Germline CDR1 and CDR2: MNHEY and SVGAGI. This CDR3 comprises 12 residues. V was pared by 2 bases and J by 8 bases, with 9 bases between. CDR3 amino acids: CASSYQGSGYTF. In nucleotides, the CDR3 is TGTGCCAGCAGTTACCAAGGGAGCGGCTACACCTTC.

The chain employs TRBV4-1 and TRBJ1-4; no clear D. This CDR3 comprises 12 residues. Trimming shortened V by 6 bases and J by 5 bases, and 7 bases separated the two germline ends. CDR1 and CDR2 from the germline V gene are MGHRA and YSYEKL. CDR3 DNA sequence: TGCGCCAGCAGAAGCCCCAATGAAAAACTGTTTTTT. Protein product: CASRSPNEKLFF.

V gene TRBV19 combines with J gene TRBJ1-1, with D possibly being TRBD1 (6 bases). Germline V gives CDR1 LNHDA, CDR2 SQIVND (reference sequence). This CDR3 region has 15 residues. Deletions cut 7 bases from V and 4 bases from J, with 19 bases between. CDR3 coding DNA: TGTGCCAGTACCGCGGCAGCAGGGGCCGGCACTGAAGCTTTCTTT. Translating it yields CASTAAAGAGTEAFF. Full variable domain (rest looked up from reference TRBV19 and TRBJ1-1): DGGITQSPKYLFRKEGQNVTLSCEQNLNHDAMYWYRQDPGQGLRLIYYSQIVNDFQKGDIAEGYSVSREKKESFPLTVTSAQKNPTAFYLCASTAAAGAGTEAFFGQGTRLTVV.

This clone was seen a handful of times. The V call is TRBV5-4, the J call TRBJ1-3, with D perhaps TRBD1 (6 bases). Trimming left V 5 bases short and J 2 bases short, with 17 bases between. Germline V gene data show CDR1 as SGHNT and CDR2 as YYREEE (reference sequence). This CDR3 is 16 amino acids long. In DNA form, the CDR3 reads TGTGCCAGCAGTCGACAGTCCCAGGGGACTGGAAACACCATATATTTT. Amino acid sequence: CASSRQSQGTGNTIYF. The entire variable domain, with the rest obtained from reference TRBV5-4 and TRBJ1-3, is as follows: ETGVTQSPTHLIKTRGQQVTLRCSSQSGHNTVSWYQQALGQGPQFIFQYYREEENGRGNFPPRFSGLQFPNYSSELNVNALELDDSALYLCASSRQSQGTGNTIYFGEGSWLTVV.

CDR3 in DNA: TGCGCCAGCAGTCAACGAAGAGGGGGGGCTTATCAGCCCCAGCATTTT. It codes for CASSQRRGGAYQPQHF. V usage is TRBV23-1 and J usage is TRBJ1-5, with TRBD1 as a possible D gene (6 bases). TRBV23-1 is noted as an ORF with a role that remains uncertain. The CDR3 is made up of 16 amino acids. The V and J ends lost 2 bases and 5 bases respectively, with 16 bases between them.

The CDR3 nucleotides read TGTGCCTGGAGTACAGGGACGTTGACAGATACGCAGTATTTT. This translates into CAWSTGTLTDTQYF. This rearrangement joins TRBV30 to TRBJ2-3; D possibly corresponds to TRBD1 (6 bases). Germline lookup yields CDR1 GTSNPN and CDR2 SVGIG (reference sequence). The CDR3 is 14 residues long. V was trimmed by 2 bases and J by 3 bases, leaving 12 bases between them.

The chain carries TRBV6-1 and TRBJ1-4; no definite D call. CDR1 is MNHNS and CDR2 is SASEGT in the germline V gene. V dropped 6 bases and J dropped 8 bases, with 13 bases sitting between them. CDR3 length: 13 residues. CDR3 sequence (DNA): TGTGCCAGCAGCCCTCAGCGAGGGGAAAAACTGTTTTTT. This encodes CASSPQRGEKLFF.

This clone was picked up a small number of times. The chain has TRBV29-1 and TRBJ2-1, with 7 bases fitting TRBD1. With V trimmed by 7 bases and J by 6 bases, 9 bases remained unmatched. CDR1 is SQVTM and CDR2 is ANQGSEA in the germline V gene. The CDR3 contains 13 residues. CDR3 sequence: CSAPRDRPNEQFF. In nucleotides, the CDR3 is TGCAGCGCCCCCCGGGACAGACCCAATGAGCAGTTCTTC.

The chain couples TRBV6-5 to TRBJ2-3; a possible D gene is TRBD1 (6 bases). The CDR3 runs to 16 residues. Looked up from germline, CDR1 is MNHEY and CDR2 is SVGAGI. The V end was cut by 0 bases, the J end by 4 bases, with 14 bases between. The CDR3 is CASSYSSPDSADTQYF. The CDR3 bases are TGTGCCAGCAGTTACTCGTCGCCGGACAGCGCAGATACGCAGTATTTT.

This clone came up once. CDR3 sequence reads: CASSYSPTGEGYEQYF. The CDR3 DNA is TGTGCCAGCAGTTATTCCCCTACGGGGGAAGGTTACGAGCAGTACTTC. The chain carries TRBV27 and TRBJ2-7; D might be TRBD2 (6 bases). Germline CDR1 is MNHEY and CDR2 is SMNVEV (reference sequence). This CDR3 spans 16 amino acids. Trimming cost V 4 bases and J 4 bases, with 20 bases left between them.

CDR3 nucleotide sequence: TGTGCCAGCAGCTTAGGACTAGCAGGGGCCGAGCAGTACTTC. It yields the protein CASSLGLAGAEQYF. The chain is built from TRBV5-4 and TRBJ2-7, with 8 bases that match TRBD2. The CDR3 has 14 residues. The trim removed 2 bases at V and 6 bases at J, leaving 7 bases unmatched. The germline V gene encodes CDR1 SGHNT and CDR2 YYREEE (reference sequence).

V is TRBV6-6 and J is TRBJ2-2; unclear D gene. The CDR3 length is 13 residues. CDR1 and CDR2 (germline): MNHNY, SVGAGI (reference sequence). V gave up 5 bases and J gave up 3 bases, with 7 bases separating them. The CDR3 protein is CASSPLYTGELFF. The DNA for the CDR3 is TGTGCCAGCAGTCCCCTTTACACCGGGGAGCTGTTTTTT.

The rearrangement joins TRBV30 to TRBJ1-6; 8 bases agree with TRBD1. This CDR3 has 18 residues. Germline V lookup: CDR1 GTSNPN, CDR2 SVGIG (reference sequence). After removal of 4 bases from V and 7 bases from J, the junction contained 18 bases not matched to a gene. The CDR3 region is CAWMSRGTGSTPNSPLHF. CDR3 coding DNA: TGTGCCTGGATGTCAAGGGGGACAGGATCAACGCCAAATTCACCCCTCCACTTT.

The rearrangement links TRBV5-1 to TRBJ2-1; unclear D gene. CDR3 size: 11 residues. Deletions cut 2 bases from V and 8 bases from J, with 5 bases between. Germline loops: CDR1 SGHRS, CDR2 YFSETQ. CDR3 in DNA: TGCGCCAGCAGCTTCGGTGATGAGCAGTTCTTC. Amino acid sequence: CASSFGDEQFF.

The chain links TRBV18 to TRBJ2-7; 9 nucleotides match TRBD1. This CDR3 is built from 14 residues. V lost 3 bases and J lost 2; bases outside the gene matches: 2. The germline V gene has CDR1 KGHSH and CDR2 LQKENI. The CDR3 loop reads CASSPDRGPYEQYF. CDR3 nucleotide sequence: TGTGCCAGCTCACCGGACAGGGGTCCCTACGAGCAGTACTTC.